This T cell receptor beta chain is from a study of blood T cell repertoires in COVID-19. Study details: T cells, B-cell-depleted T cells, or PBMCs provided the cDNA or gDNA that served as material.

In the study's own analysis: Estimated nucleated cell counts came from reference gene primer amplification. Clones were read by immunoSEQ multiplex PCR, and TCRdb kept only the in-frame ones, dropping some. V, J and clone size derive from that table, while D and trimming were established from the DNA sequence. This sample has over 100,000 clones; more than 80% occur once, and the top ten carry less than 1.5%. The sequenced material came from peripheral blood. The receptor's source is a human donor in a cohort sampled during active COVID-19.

The CDR3, as DNA: TGTGCCAGCAGTCCTCAAAATACCGGGACTAGCGTCCTCACCCAGTACTTC. It is translated as CASSPQNTGTSVLTQYF. The chain is built from TRBV6-6 and TRBJ2-5; 10 nucleotides align to TRBD2. The CDR3 is 17 amino acids. The V gene's germline CDR1 is MNHNY and CDR2 SVGAGI (reference sequence). The J segment lost 8 bases and the V segment lost 5 bases, leaving 17 bases of the junction unmatched.